The table lists the clone carrying this T cell receptor (beta chain) with many counts. Its antigen remains unknown. The germline gives CDR1 SGDLS, CDR2 YYNGEE. The CDR3 runs 16 residues. The V and J ends lost 0 bases and 5 bases, in that order; junction bases with no gene match: 7. The sample originates from a study of Graves' ophthalmopathy and Graves' hyperthyroidism. Findings and caveats of the study: Most clonotypes expanded in thyroid above 0.001 frequency were present in blood too.

Amplification targeted the TCR beta CDR3 regions, with RNA transcripts as the source material. HTBI primers served in a first-round RT-PCR, which a second-round multiplex PCR followed. TCRdb passed the multiplex PCR reads through MiXCR, listing each CDR3 protein once. The data contain approximately 45,000 distinct CDR3 sequences, around 50% of them seen just once; the ten biggest clones take up approximately 20%. The chain couples TRBV9 to TRBJ2-5; TRBD2 aligns across 10 bases. The source material was peripheral blood. This TCR was recovered from an adult man with Graves' ophthalmopathy. This CDR3 reads CASSVDGSGGRETQYF. CDR3 coding DNA: TGTGCCAGCAGCGTAGATGGTAGCGGGGGGAGGGAGACCCAGTACTTC.